The 32 T cell receptor beta chains listed next were all sequenced from one sample in a study of naive and memory T cell subsets. Both TRBC1 and TRBC2 were covered by a beta constant-region primer of two equimolar oligonucleotides. The ligated cDNA underwent four PCR rounds using SP2 and nested alpha and beta constant-region primers. Using its own MiXCR run on the UMI-ligation and nested PCR reads, TCRdb lists one record per CDR3 protein. The sample has 130,000 to 150,000 distinct CDR3 sequences, 22% seen once. No antigen has been identified for these receptors. Study outcomes and limitations: A few larger clonotypes appeared in naive repertoires, especially CD8, possibly memory cells re-expressing CD45RA.

Material: naive CD4+ T cells from blood. The receptor source for this set is a human donor in good health.

The chain joins TRBV27 to TRBJ2-7, with D tentatively TRBD2 (5 bases). Germline V lookup: CDR1 MNHEY, CDR2 SMNVEV (reference sequence). This CDR3 is 15 amino acids long. V was clipped by 0 bases and J by 5 bases, with 14 bases between them. This chain's CDR3 is CASSLSRVAADEQYF. In DNA, the CDR3 is TGTGCCAGCAGTTTATCGAGGGTGGCAGCGGACGAGCAGTACTTC.

The chain carries TRBV23-1 and TRBJ2-7, with D unresolved. TRBV23-1 is given ORF status, its function remaining uncertain. This CDR3 is built from 14 residues. Trimming took off 1 base at V and 2 bases at J, with 9 bases between the two ends. The CDR3 spells CASSQWTRAYEQYF. In nucleotides, the CDR3 is TGCGCCAGCAGTCAATGGACCCGGGCCTACGAGCAGTACTTC.

This clonotype was seen only a few times. The V gene is TRBV7-2, the J gene TRBJ1-5, with no clear D. The CDR3 is 14 residues long. Germline-derived CDR1 and CDR2 are SGHTA and FQGNSA. Between the trimmed V and J ends, which lost 5 bases and 4 bases, there was a span of 12 bases. CDR3 sequence (DNA): TGTGCCAGCAGCGGTGCGACACTTAATCAGCCCCAGCATTTT. Its translation is CASSGATLNQPQHF. Full variable domain (outside the CDR3, taken from reference TRBV7-2 and TRBJ1-5): GAGVSQSPSNKVTEKGKDVELRCDPISGHTALYWYRQSLGQGLEFLIYFQGNSAPDKSGLPSDRFSAERTGGSVSTLTIQRTQQEDSAVYLCASSGATLNQPQHFGDGTRLSIL.

V gene TRBV7-9 combines with J gene TRBJ2-7; D uncertain. The CDR3 contains 14 residues. Deletions cut 1 base from V and 5 bases from J, with 12 bases between. Germline CDR1 SEHNR, CDR2 FQNEAQ (reference sequence). CDR3 coding DNA: TGTGCCAGCAGCTTAGGCAGGAGATTTGACGAGCAGTACTTC. This codes for CASSLGRRFDEQYF.

V usage is TRBV6-2 or TRBV6-3 and J usage is TRBJ1-1; TRBD1 is a possible D gene (6 bases). V was cut by 7 bases and J by 1 base, with 16 bases left in between. The CDR3 length is 15 residues. CDR1 MNHEY and CDR2 SVGEGT come from the germline V gene. The CDR3 DNA follows: TGTGCCAGCACCCTGCTACAGGGTCAGAACACTGAAGCTTTCTTT. Protein: CASTLLQGQNTEAFF.

This clonotype was observed at least ten times. The chain employs TRBV20-1 and TRBJ2-1; 10 bases are shared with TRBD2. The CDR3 contains 16 residues. Per germline, CDR1 DFQATT and CDR2 SNEGSKA (reference sequence). V dropped 4 bases and J dropped 12; count of bases not matched to a gene: 18. The CDR3 nucleotides read TGCAGTGCTACCCTCGGAGCGGGAGGGCCCGGAGTGGCGCAGTTCTTC. Protein product: CSATLGAGGPGVAQFF.

The J gene is TRBJ2-6, the V gene TRBV5-1, with TRBD2 as a possible D gene (5 bases). V lost 4 bases to trimming and J lost 0 bases, with 8 bases between them. The CDR3 totals 15 residues. Per germline, CDR1 SGHRS and CDR2 YFSETQ. In nucleotides, the CDR3 is TGCGCCAGCAGCATTGGGAGCTCTGGGGCCAACGTCCTGACTTTC. Its translation is CASSIGSSGANVLTF.

The genes are TRBV7-9 and TRBJ2-7; a possible D gene is TRBD2 (5 bases). The V gene's germline CDR1 is SEHNR and CDR2 FQNEAQ (reference sequence). The ends were cut back, 4 bases at V and 4 bases at J, with 11 bases in the middle. The length of the CDR3 is 13 residues. The chain's CDR3 is CASSSPGGYEQYF. The CDR3 nucleotides are TGTGCCAGCAGCTCCCCGGGCGGGTACGAGCAGTACTTC.

This clonotype was counted a few times. V is TRBV6-5 and J is TRBJ2-1; the D gene could be TRBD1 or TRBD2 (6 bases each). The CDR3 runs 16 residues. The V gene's germline CDR1 is MNHEY and CDR2 SVGAGI. V shed 5 bases and J shed 12 bases, with 26 bases lying between them. CDR3 region: CASSPERGSAGYGQFF. CDR3 nucleotides: TGTGCCAGCAGTCCCGAGAGGGGGTCCGCGGGGTATGGGCAGTTCTTC.

This clonotype was seen ten or more times. The V and J genes are TRBV29-1 and TRBJ2-6; D remains unclear. Trimming removed 6 bases at V and 4 bases at J, with 28 bases between. This CDR3 region has 19 residues. Looked up from germline, CDR1 is SQVTM and CDR2 is ANQGSEA. CDR3 nucleotide sequence: TGCAGCGTCAAAGAAGGCGGTGGCAGCCATCTAGGAGGGGCCAACGTCCTGACTTTC. Encoded protein: CSVKEGGGSHLGGANVLTF. Full variable domain (rest looked up from reference TRBV29-1 and TRBJ2-6): SAVISQKPSRDICQRGTSLTIQCQVDSQVTMMFWYRQQPGQSLTLIATANQGSEATYESGFVIDKFPISRPNLTFSTLTVSNMSPEDSSIYLCSVKEGGGSHLGGANVLTFGAGSRLTVL.

The genes are TRBV6-6 and TRBJ1-3, with D uncertain. Trimming pared 0 bases from V and 0 bases from J, leaving 6 bases between. Germline lookup yields CDR1 MNHNY and CDR2 SVGAGI (reference sequence). The CDR3 covers 15 residues. CDR3 loop: CASSYSAGSGNTIYF. DNA for the CDR3: TGTGCCAGCAGTTACTCGGCAGGCTCTGGAAACACCATATATTTT.

The gene calls are TRBV12-3 or TRBV12-4 and TRBJ1-1; unclear D gene. This CDR3 has 13 amino acids. Trimming stripped 7 bases from V and 4 bases from J, with 13 bases between. CDR3 sequence reads: CASNSGLSTEAFF. The CDR3 DNA sequence: TGTGCCAGCAACAGTGGTTTGAGCACTGAAGCTTTCTTT.

The gene calls are TRBV6-6 and TRBJ2-7, with D perhaps being TRBD1 or TRBD2 (6 bases each). Trimming pared 9 bases from V and 5 bases from J, leaving 17 bases between. CDR1 is MNHNY and CDR2 is SVGAGI in the germline V gene (reference sequence). This CDR3 is built from 13 residues. The CDR3 DNA sequence: TGTGCCAGAGCCGGGGGCAACAGGGACGAGCAGTACTTC. It is translated as CARAGGNRDEQYF.

The J gene is TRBJ2-2, the V gene TRBV5-1; the match to TRBD1 covers 7 bases. Trimming cost V 7 bases and J 3 bases; bases outside gene matches: 3. The CDR3 has 13 residues. CDR1 is SGHRS, CDR2 YFSETQ, per germline. The CDR3 loop reads CASRQGYTGELFF. In DNA, the CDR3 is TGCGCCAGCCGACAGGGCTACACCGGGGAGCTGTTTTTT.

This clonotype appeared a few times. The V and J genes are TRBV29-1 and TRBJ2-1, with D uncertain. This CDR3 comprises 16 residues. V shed 0 bases and J shed 7 bases, with 19 bases lying between them. Germline-derived CDR1 and CDR2 are SQVTM and ANQGSEA. CDR3 coding DNA: TGCAGCGTTGAAGATCAAGTCAGAATCTTGGGGAATGAGCAGTTCTTC. Translation: CSVEDQVRILGNEQFF.

This rearrangement joins TRBV20-1 to TRBJ2-3; no firm D call. The CDR3 length is 11 residues. V lost 3 bases to trimming and J lost 2 bases, with 3 bases between them. CDR1 and CDR2 (germline): DFQATT, SNEGSKA (reference sequence). The CDR3 here is CSASTTDTQYF. CDR3 nucleotide sequence: TGCAGTGCTAGTACCACAGATACGCAGTATTTT.

The genes are TRBV3-1 and TRBJ2-3; D not resolved. Trimming took 1 base from V and 0 from J, leaving 14 bases between them. Germline-derived CDR1 and CDR2 are LGHDT and YNNKEL (reference sequence). The length of the CDR3 is 17 residues. The CDR3, as DNA: TGTGCCAGCAGCCAAGGGGCAGGTCGACCTAGCACAGATACGCAGTATTTT. Its translation is CASSQGAGRPSTDTQYF.

This chain joins TRBV18 and TRBJ2-1; TRBD2 aligns across 10 bases. CDR3 length equals 14 residues. Germline assignment: CDR1 KGHSH and CDR2 LQKENI. Losses at the gene ends were 0 bases for V and 12 bases for J; bases not matched to a gene: 5. The CDR3 DNA is TGTGCCAGCTCACCACCGCCTAGCGGGAGTGGGCAGTTCTTC. As protein: CASSPPPSGSGQFF.

Only a few counts were recorded for this clonotype. V gene TRBV11-2 combines with J gene TRBJ2-3, with D possibly TRBD1 on 6 matching bases. V gave up 0 bases and J gave up 2 bases, with 15 bases separating them. This CDR3 is 17 amino acids long. Germline V gene sequence: CDR1 SGHAT, CDR2 FQNNGV. CDR3 nucleotide sequence: TGTGCCAGCAGCTTAGACCGGATTGACAGGTTCACAGATACGCAGTATTTT. Translating it yields CASSLDRIDRFTDTQYF.

This clonotype has only a few counts. The V and J genes are TRBV10-3 and TRBJ2-1; 10 nucleotides align to TRBD2. V shed 8 bases, J shed 7 bases, and the junction held 11 bases outside the gene matches. CDR3 length: 15 residues. The germline gives CDR1 ENHRY, CDR2 SYGVKD. As DNA, the CDR3 is TGTGCCATCGGTATGAAGGGACTAGCGCAAAATGAGCAGTTCTTC. Translated: CAIGMKGLAQNEQFF.

This clonotype came up a few times. V is TRBV3-1 and J is TRBJ1-5, with D maybe TRBD1 (5 bases). The CDR3 spans 13 residues. Deletions cut 1 base from V and 7 bases from J, with 8 bases between. The germline gives CDR1 LGHDT, CDR2 YNNKEL (reference sequence). This chain's CDR3 is CASSQGGWQPQHF. The CDR3 bases are TGTGCCAGCAGCCAAGGGGGCTGGCAGCCCCAGCATTTT.

This clonotype appeared a few times. The chain uses TRBV11-2 and TRBJ2-5; 8 bases match TRBD2. The CDR3 has 17 residues. The V and J ends lost 2 bases and 5 bases, in that order; junction bases with no gene match: 13. Per germline, CDR1 SGHAT and CDR2 FQNNGV. The CDR3 nucleotides are TGTGCCAGCAGCTTAAAATCTCTGCGGGAGCGGGGGGAGACCCAGTACTTC. Protein sequence: CASSLKSLRERGETQYF.

This clonotype was recorded many times. V usage is TRBV19 and J usage is TRBJ1-5; D call uncertain. Between the trimmed V and J ends, which lost 4 bases and 6 bases, there was a span of 7 bases. Germline loops: CDR1 LNHDA, CDR2 SQIVND (reference sequence). CDR3 length equals 12 residues. The CDR3 spells CASSKGIQPQHF. DNA for the CDR3: TGTGCCAGTAGTAAGGGTATTCAGCCCCAGCATTTT.

The chain combines TRBV6-6 with TRBJ1-2; 7 nucleotides agree with TRBD1. CDR3 length: 14 residues. Germline V gene data show CDR1 as MNHNY and CDR2 as SVGAGI (reference sequence). With 7 bases clipped from V and 6 bases from J, the junction kept 11 bases outside the gene matches. CDR3 sequence reads: CASNQSLRGDGYTF. CDR3 DNA: TGTGCCAGCAACCAAAGTCTCAGGGGGGATGGCTACACCTTC.

V is TRBV6-2 or TRBV6-3 and J is TRBJ2-1, with 7 bases fitting TRBD1. The V gene's germline CDR1 is MNHEY and CDR2 SVGEGT. V trimming: 7 bases; J trimming: 2 bases; junction bases outside the gene matches: 8. This CDR3 is 15 amino acids long. DNA of the CDR3: TGTGCCAGCACCTGGACAGGCTGGCCCTACAATGAGCAGTTCTTC. Its translation: CASTWTGWPYNEQFF.

The V call is TRBV30, the J call TRBJ1-5; a weak D match, TRBD1 (6 bases). Germline CDR1 GTSNPN, CDR2 SVGIG (reference sequence). This CDR3 comprises 13 residues. Trimming took 4 bases from V and 6 from J, leaving 13 bases between them. The CDR3 loop reads CAWNREVGQPQHF. Here the CDR3 DNA reads TGTGCCTGGAACAGGGAAGTTGGTCAGCCCCAGCATTTT. Supplemented by reference TRBV30 and TRBJ1-5, the full variable domain reads SQTIHQWPATLVQPVGSPLSLECTVEGTSNPNLYWYRQAAGRGLQLLFYSVGIGQISSEVPQNLSASRPQDRQFILSSKKLLLSDSGFYLCAWNREVGQPQHFGDGTRLSIL.

This clonotype has more than one count but fewer than ten. CDR3 DNA: TGTGCCAGCAGCTTAAAGTTAAACCACGAGCAGTACTTC. Translating gives CASSLKLNHEQYF. The chain combines TRBV13 with TRBJ2-7; no firm D call. The germline V gene encodes CDR1 PRHDT and CDR2 FYEKMQ (reference sequence). Trimming took off 2 bases at V and 5 bases at J, with 10 bases between the two ends. The CDR3 has 13 residues.

There are a few counts of this clonotype. This sequence joins TRBV6-6 and TRBJ2-7; unclear D gene. The CDR3 length is 15 residues. Germline V CDR1 and CDR2: MNHNY, SVGAGI (reference sequence). Trimming took off 5 bases at V and 4 bases at J, with 18 bases between the two ends. The CDR3 nucleotides are TGTGCCAGCAGTCGTCCCCACAGCAATTCTTACGAGCAGTACTTC. This sequence encodes CASSRPHSNSYEQYF.

This clonotype was seen at least ten times. The CDR3 reads CSVEVSSGTTGANVLTF. For the CDR3, the DNA is TGCAGCGTTGAAGTGTCTAGCGGGACGACTGGGGCCAACGTCCTGACTTTC. V is TRBV29-1 and J is TRBJ2-6, with TRBD2 matching over 9 bases. This CDR3 is built from 17 residues. With 1 base clipped from V and 2 bases from J, the junction kept 6 bases outside the gene matches. Germline lookup yields CDR1 SQVTM and CDR2 ANQGSEA.

This clonotype came up many times. The genes are TRBV20-1 and TRBJ2-7, with 13 bases aligning to TRBD2. V gave up 6 bases and J gave up 7 bases; unmatched junction bases: 12. Germline CDR1 and CDR2: DFQATT and SNEGSKA (reference sequence). CDR3 size: 15 residues. This CDR3 reads CSAHRLAGGGGEQYF. In DNA, the CDR3 is TGCAGTGCACACCGACTAGCGGGAGGTGGAGGGGAGCAGTACTTC.

There are many counts of this clonotype. This sequence joins TRBV7-2 and TRBJ2-3, with D unclear. Trimming stripped 1 base from V and 3 bases from J, with 5 bases between. This CDR3 region has 13 residues. Germline V gives CDR1 SGHTA, CDR2 FQGNSA. CDR3 sequence: CASSLGGTDTQYF. CDR3 DNA sequence: TGTGCCAGCAGCTTAGGCGGAACAGATACGCAGTATTTT.

This chain links TRBV20-1 with TRBJ2-1, with 9 nucleotides matching TRBD2. Germline V gives CDR1 DFQATT, CDR2 SNEGSKA (reference sequence). V shed 5 bases, J shed 6 bases, and the junction held 5 bases outside the gene matches. CDR3 size: 13 residues. CDR3 nucleotides: TGCAGTGCTCCGGGACTAGCAGCCAATGAGCAGTTCTTC. Its translation: CSAPGLAANEQFF.